Listed here is a single T cell receptor beta chain. The antigen remains undetermined. V gave up 6 bases and J gave up 1 base, with 6 bases separating them. Germline CDR1 and CDR2: SEHNR and FQNEAQ (reference sequence). The CDR3 runs to 12 residues. The data were obtained in a study of T-cell memory formation after mild COVID-19. In the study overall: The study found TCR clusters largely donor specific. Overall study results and limits: Among CD4+ contracting clones, most were CM and EM, and CD8+ ones EMRA. Later expanders leaned CD4+, whereas clones that contracted between day 15 and 85 were balanced CD4/CD8.

TCR alpha and TCR beta cDNA libraries with sample barcodes and UMIs came from 5'RACE using constant-segment primers. TCRdb re-analysed the 5' RACE reads in MiXCR, keeping a single row per CDR3 protein. The sample has more than 450,000 distinct CDR3 sequences; about 20% are singletons. Sequenced sample: PBMCs or a T cell subset sorted from them (not recorded which). The sequence was obtained from an adult woman who had mild COVID-19 (a few samples of this study predate the infection). Cell type and time point are not known. The genes are TRBV7-9 and TRBJ2-5; a possible D gene is TRBD1 (6 bases). For the CDR3, the DNA is TGTGCCAGCAGGGACAGCCAAGAGACCCAGTACTTC. Its protein product is CASRDSQETQYF.